A single TCR beta chain is shown here with its context. As yet, its antigen is unknown. Sequence at one end of the junction differs from germline and may be a read error. The CDR3 extends over 13 amino acids. Germline CDR1 and CDR2: DFQATT and SNEGSKA (reference sequence). The data are from a study of post-analysis software for immune sequencing data. About the research overall: Recorded subtypes: relapsing-remitting, secondary progressive, progressive-relapsing; some patients unannotated. Whole-study results and caveats: Higher frequency in patients than in controls was seen for five TRBV segments, with TRBV5-6, TRBV5-1 and TRBV20-1 among them. People with multiple sclerosis had a significantly lower normalized Chao1 diversity than controls did. By F measure, samples from a shared preparation batch strongly co-clustered.

Researchers reported that TCR beta cDNA libraries carried unique molecular identifiers. Starting from around 1 to 10 million T cells, the study yielded 460,000 or so cDNA molecules. TCRdb independently ran MiXCR on the PCR reads; one entry per CDR3 protein. The sample lists hundreds of thousands of distinct CDR3 sequences; 59% were seen once. This receptor was obtained from a girl aged 2-10 years with multiple sclerosis. The chain links TRBV20-1 to TRBJ2-5; the match to TRBD2 covers 7 bases. The sequenced sample consisted of blood. CDR3 nucleotides: TGCAGCGCTAGTGACCCTAGCGGAGAGACCCAGTACTTC. Encoded protein: CSASDPSGETQYF.